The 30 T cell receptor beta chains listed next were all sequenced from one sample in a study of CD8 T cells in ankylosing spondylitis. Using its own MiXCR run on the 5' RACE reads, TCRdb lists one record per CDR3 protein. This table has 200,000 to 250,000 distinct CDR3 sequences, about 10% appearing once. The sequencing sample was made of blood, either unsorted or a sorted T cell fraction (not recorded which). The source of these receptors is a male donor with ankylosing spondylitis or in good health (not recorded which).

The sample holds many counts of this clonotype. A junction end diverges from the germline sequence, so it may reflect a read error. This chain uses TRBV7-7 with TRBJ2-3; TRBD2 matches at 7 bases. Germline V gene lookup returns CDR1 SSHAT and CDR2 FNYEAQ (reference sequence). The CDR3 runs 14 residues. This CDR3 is CASSNGGITDTQYF. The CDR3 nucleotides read TGTGCTAGCAGCAACGGGGGGATCACAGATACGCAGTATTTT. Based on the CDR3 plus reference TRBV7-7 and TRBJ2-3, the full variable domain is GAGVSQSPRYKVTKRGQDVTLRCDPISSHATLYWYQQALGQGPEFLTYFNYEAQPDKSGLPSDRFSAERPEGSISTLTIQRTEQRDSAMYRCASSNGGITDTQYFGPGTRLTVL.

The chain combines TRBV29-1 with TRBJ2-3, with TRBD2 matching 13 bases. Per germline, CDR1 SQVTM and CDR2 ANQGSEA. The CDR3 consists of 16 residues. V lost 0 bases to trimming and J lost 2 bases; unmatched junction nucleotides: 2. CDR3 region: CSVEDGLAGVTDTQYF. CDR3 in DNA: TGCAGCGTTGAAGATGGACTAGCGGGGGTCACAGATACGCAGTATTTT.

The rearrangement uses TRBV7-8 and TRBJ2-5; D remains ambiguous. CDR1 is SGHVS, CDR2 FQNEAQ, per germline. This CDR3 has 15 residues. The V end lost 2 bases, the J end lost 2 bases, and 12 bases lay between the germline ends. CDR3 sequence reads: CASSLNVHPQETQYF. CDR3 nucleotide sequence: TGTGCCAGCAGCTTAAACGTTCATCCACAAGAGACCCAGTACTTC.

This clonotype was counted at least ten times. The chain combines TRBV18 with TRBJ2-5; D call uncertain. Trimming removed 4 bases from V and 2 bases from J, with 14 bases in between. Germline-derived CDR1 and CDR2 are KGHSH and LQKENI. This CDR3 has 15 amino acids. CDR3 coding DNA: TGTGCCAGCTCACTACTGGGTAACATACAAGAGACCCAGTACTTC. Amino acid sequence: CASSLLGNIQETQYF.

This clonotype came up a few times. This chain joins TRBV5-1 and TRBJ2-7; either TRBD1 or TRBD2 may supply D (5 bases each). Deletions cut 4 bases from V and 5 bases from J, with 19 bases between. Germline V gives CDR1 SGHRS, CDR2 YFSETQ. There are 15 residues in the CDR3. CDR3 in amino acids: CASSLPGPGRNEQYF. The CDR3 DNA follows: TGCGCCAGCAGCCTACCCGGACCAGGGAGAAACGAGCAGTACTTC.

CDR3 residues: CATSPAGGAYNEQFF. In DNA, the CDR3 is TGTGCCACGAGCCCAGCTGGCGGAGCTTACAATGAGCAGTTCTTC. The chain joins TRBV24-1 to TRBJ2-1; D remains unclear. The germline V gene encodes CDR1 KGHDR and CDR2 SFDVKD. V lost 10 bases and J 4 bases, leaving 19 bases between the germline ends. This CDR3 has 15 amino acids.

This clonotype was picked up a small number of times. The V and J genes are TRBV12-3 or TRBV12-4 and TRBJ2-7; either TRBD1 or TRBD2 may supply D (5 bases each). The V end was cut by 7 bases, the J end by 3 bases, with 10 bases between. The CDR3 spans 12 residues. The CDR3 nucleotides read TGTGCCAGCACGGGACGCAACTACGAGCAGTACTTC. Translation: CASTGRNYEQYF.

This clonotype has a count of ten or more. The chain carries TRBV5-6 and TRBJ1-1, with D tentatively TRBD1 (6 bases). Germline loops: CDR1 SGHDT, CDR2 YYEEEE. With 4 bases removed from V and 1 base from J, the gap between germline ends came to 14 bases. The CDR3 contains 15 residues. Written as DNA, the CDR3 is TGTGCCAGCAGCCCTCATGGGGGGCGGAACACTGAAGCTTTCTTT. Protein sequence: CASSPHGGRNTEAFF.

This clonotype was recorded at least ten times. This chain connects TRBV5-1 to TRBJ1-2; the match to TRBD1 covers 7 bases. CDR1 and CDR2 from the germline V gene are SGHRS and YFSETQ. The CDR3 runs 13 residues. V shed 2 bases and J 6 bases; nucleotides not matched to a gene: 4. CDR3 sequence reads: CASSLRTGDGYTF. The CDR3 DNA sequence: TGCGCCAGCAGCTTACGGACAGGTGATGGCTACACCTTC.

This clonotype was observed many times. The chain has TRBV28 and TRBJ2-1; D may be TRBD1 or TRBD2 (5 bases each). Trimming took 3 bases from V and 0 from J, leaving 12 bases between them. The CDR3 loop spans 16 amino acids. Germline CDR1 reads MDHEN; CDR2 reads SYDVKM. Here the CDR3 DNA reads TGTGCCAGCAGTTTGGTGGGGGTGCTCTCCTACAATGAGCAGTTCTTC. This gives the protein CASSLVGVLSYNEQFF.

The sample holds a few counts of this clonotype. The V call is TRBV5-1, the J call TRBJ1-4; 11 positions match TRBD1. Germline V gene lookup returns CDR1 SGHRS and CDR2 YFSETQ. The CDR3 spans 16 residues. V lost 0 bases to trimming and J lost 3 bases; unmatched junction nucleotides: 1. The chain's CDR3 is CASSLAGQGANEKLFF. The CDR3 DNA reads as TGCGCCAGCAGCTTGGCGGGACAGGGGGCTAATGAAAAACTGTTTTTT. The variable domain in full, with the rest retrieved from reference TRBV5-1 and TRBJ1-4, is KAGVTQTPRYLIKTRGQQVTLSCSPISGHRSVSWYQQTPGQGLQFLFEYFSETQRNKGNFPGRFSGRQFSNSRSEMNVSTLELGDSALYLCASSLAGQGANEKLFFGSGTQLSVL.

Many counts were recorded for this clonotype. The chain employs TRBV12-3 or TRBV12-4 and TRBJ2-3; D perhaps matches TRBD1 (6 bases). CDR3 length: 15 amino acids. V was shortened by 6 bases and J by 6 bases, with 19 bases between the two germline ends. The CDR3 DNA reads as TGTGCCAGCAGCCAAGACAGGCCAGGGCGGGATACGCAGTATTTT. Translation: CASSQDRPGRDTQYF.

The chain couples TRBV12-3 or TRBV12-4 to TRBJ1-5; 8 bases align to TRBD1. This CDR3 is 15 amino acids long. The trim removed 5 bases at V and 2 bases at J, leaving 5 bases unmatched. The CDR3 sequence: CASSTGTGGNQPQHF. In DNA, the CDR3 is TGTGCCAGCAGTACCGGGACAGGTGGCAATCAGCCCCAGCATTTT.

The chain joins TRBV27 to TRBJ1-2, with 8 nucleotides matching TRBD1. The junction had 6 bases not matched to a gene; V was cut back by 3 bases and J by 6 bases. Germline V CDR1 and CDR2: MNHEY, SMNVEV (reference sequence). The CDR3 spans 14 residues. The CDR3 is CASSFRGQADGYTF. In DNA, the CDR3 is TGTGCCAGCAGTTTCAGGGGGCAGGCGGATGGCTACACCTTC.

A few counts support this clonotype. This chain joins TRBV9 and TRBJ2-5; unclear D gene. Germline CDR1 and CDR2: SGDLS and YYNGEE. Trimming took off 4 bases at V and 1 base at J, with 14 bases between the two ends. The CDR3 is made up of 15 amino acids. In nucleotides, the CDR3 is TGTGCCAGCAGCCCCCGAGGCCACCCCCAAGAGACCCAGTACTTC. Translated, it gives CASSPRGHPQETQYF.

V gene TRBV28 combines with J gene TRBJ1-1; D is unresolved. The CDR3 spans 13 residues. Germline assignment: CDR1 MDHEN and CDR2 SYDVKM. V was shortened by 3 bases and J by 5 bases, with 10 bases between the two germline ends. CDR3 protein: CASSLPSETEAFF. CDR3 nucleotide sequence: TGTGCCAGCAGTTTGCCTTCGGAGACTGAAGCTTTCTTT.

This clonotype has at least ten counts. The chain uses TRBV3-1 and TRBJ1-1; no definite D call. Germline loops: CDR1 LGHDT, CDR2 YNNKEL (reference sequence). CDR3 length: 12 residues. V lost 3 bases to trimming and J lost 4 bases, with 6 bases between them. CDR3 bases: TGTGCCAGCAGCCACCTGGCCACTGAAGCTTTCTTT. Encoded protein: CASSHLATEAFF.

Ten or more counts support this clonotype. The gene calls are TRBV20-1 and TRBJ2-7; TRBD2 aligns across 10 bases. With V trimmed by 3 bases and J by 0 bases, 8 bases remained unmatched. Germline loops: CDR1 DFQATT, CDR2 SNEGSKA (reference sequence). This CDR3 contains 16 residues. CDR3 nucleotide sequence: TGCAGTGCTAGGCCCAGCGGGGGGGCCTTCTCCTACGAGCAGTACTTC. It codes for CSARPSGGAFSYEQYF.

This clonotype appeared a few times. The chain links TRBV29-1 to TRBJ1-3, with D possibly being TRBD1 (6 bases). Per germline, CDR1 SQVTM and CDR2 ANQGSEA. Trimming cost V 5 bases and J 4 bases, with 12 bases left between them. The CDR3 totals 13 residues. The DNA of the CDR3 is TGCAGCGTTAATCAGGGGCCCGGAAACACCATATATTTT. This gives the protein CSVNQGPGNTIYF.

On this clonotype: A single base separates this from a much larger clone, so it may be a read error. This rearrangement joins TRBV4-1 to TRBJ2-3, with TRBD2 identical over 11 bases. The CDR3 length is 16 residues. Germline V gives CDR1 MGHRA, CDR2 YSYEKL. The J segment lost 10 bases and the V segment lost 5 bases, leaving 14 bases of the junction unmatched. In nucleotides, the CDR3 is TGCGCCAGCAGCTTGGAGAAGCTAGCGGGAGGTAATTCGCAGTATTTT. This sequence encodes CASSLEKLAGGNSQYF.

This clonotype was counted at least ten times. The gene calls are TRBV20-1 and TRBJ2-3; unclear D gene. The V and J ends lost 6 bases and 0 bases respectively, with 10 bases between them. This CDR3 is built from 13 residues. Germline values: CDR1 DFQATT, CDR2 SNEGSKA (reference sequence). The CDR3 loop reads CSAADTSTDTQYF. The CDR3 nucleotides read TGCAGTGCGGCGGATACTAGCACAGATACGCAGTATTTT.

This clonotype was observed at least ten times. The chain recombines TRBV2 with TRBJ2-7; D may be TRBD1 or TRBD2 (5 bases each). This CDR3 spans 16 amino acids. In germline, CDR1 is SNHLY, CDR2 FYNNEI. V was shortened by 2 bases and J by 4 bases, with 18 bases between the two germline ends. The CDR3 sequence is CASSEMGWGYGYEQYF. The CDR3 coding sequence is TGTGCCAGCAGTGAAATGGGTTGGGGGTATGGTTACGAGCAGTACTTC.

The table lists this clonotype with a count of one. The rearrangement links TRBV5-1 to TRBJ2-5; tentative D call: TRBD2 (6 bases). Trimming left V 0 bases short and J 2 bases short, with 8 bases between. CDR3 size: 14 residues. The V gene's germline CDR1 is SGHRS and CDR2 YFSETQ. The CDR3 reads CASSLGDFQETQYF. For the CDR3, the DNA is TGCGCCAGCAGCTTGGGGGACTTTCAAGAGACCCAGTACTTC. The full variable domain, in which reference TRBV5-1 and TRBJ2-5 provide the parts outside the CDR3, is KAGVTQTPRYLIKTRGQQVTLSCSPISGHRSVSWYQQTPGQGLQFLFEYFSETQRNKGNFPGRFSGRQFSNSRSEMNVSTLELGDSALYLCASSLGDFQETQYFGPGTRLLVL.

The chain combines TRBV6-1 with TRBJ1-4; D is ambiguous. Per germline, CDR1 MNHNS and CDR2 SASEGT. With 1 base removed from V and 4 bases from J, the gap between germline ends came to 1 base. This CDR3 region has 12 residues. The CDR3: CASSEVNEKLFF. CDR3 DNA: TGTGCCAGCAGTGAAGTTAATGAAAAACTGTTTTTT.

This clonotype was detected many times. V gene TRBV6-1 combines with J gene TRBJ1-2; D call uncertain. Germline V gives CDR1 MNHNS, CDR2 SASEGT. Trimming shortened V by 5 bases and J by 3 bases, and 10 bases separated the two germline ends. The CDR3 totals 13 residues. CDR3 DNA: TGTGCCAGCAGTCCCGGACGGGACTATGGCTACACCTTC. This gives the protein CASSPGRDYGYTF.

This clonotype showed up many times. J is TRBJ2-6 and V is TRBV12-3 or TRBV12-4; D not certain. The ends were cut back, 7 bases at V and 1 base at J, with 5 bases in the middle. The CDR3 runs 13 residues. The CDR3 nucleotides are TGTGCCAGCACCCAATCTGGGGCCAACGTCCTGACTTTC. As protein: CASTQSGANVLTF.

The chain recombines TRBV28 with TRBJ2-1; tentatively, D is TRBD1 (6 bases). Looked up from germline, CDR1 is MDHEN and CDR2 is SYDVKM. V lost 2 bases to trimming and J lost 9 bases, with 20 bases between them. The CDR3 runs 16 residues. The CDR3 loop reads CASSLIYGQPYVEQFF. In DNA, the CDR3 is TGTGCCAGCAGTTTAATTTATGGACAGCCGTACGTTGAGCAGTTCTTC.

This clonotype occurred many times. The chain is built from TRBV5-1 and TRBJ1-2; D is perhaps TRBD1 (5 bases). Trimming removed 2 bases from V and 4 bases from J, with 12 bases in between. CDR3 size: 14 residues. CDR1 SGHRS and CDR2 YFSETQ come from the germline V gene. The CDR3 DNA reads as TGCGCCAGCAGCTTAGACAGCCCAAGCTATGGCTACACCTTC. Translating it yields CASSLDSPSYGYTF.

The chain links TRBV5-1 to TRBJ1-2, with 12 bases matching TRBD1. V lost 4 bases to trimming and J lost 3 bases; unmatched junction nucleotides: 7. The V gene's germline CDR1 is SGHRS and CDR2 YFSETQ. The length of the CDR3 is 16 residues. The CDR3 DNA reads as TGCGCCAGCAGCCCCGGGACAGGGGGCTCCTACTATGGCTACACCTTC. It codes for CASSPGTGGSYYGYTF. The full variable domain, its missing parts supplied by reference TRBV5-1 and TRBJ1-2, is KAGVTQTPRYLIKTRGQQVTLSCSPISGHRSVSWYQQTPGQGLQFLFEYFSETQRNKGNFPGRFSGRQFSNSRSEMNVSTLELGDSALYLCASSPGTGGSYYGYTFGSGTRLTVV.

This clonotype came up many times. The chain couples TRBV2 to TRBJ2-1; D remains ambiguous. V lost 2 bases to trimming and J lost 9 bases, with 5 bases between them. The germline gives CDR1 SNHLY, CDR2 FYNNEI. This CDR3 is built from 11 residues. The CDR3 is CASSEIREQFF. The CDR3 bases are TGTGCCAGCAGTGAAATCCGTGAGCAGTTCTTC.